These T cell receptor beta chains were read from a single sample in a study of cytomegalovirus exposure and HLA in healthy donors. The table came from immunoSEQ multiplex PCR; TCRdb's copy has only in-frame clones and leaves some out. The sample lists under 400,000 clones; roughly 90% were seen once. The sample was PBMCs. These receptors were collected from a woman under 30 in good health and CMV-seronegative. The CDR3 runs from the conserved cysteine through the conserved F or W. D genes are given only for firm matches.

V	D	CDR3
TRBV11-2	TRBD1	CASSAQGATNEKLFF
TRBV28	TRBD1	CASTVWDRGRQPQHF
TRBV19	TRBD1	CASRPGQGTYEQYF
TRBV29-1	TRBD2	CSVAVPGGSYNEQFF
TRBV28	-	CAGDTSYEQYF
TRBV9	-	CASSVGGEGTPLHF
TRBV10-3	TRBD2	CAISDPGLAGDYEQYF
TRBV28	-	CASSPPGANQPQHF
TRBV18	-	CASSPPSIEKLFF
TRBV28	-	CASSLWTANTEAFF
TRBV28	-	CASSLIVGNEQFF
TRBV5-1	-	CASSLDRANTGELFF
TRBV30	-	CAWRSDGVNTEAFF
TRBV5-1	-	CASSSTVYEQYF
TRBV28	-	CASIAVGEEFF
TRBV28	-	CASSFMGAGVNEKLFF
TRBV11-2	TRBD1	CASSPEDRGYGYTF
TRBV7-9	-	CASSSTGKGKDAEQYF
TRBV28	-	CASRPPPGKGELFF
TRBV6-1	-	CASSEALWASEQYF
TRBV4-1	TRBD2	CASSHLSGGGETQYF
TRBV28	-	CASSFGGGLGTEAFF